The source of this T cell receptor (beta chain) is a study of ipilimumab plus nivolumab after autologous stem cell transplantation. About the research overall: Both relapsed and primary refractory DLBCL were included.

Patients got 3 mg/kg IV nivolumab weeks 1, 4, 7, 10, then biweekly through week 26. Trimming removed 6 bases from V and 7 bases from J; junction bases left unmatched: 11. Germline V gene data show CDR1 as MNHEY and CDR2 as SVGAGI. This CDR3 spans 15 amino acids. Profiling relied on immunoSEQ multiplex PCR, and the TCRdb table lists in-frame clones only, not all of them. The profile shows fewer than 30,000 clones, roughly 86% of them singletons. This receptor was identified in a male donor with diffuse large B-cell lymphoma. Sequences were derived from PBMCs, sampled in a trial of ipilimumab plus nivolumab as post-transplant consolidation. The V call is TRBV6-5, the J call TRBJ1-5; 8 nucleotides align to TRBD1. CDR3 sequence: CASSLGTGSGQPQHF. DNA of the CDR3: TGTGCCAGCAGCCTTGGGACAGGCTCGGGACAGCCCCAGCATTTT.